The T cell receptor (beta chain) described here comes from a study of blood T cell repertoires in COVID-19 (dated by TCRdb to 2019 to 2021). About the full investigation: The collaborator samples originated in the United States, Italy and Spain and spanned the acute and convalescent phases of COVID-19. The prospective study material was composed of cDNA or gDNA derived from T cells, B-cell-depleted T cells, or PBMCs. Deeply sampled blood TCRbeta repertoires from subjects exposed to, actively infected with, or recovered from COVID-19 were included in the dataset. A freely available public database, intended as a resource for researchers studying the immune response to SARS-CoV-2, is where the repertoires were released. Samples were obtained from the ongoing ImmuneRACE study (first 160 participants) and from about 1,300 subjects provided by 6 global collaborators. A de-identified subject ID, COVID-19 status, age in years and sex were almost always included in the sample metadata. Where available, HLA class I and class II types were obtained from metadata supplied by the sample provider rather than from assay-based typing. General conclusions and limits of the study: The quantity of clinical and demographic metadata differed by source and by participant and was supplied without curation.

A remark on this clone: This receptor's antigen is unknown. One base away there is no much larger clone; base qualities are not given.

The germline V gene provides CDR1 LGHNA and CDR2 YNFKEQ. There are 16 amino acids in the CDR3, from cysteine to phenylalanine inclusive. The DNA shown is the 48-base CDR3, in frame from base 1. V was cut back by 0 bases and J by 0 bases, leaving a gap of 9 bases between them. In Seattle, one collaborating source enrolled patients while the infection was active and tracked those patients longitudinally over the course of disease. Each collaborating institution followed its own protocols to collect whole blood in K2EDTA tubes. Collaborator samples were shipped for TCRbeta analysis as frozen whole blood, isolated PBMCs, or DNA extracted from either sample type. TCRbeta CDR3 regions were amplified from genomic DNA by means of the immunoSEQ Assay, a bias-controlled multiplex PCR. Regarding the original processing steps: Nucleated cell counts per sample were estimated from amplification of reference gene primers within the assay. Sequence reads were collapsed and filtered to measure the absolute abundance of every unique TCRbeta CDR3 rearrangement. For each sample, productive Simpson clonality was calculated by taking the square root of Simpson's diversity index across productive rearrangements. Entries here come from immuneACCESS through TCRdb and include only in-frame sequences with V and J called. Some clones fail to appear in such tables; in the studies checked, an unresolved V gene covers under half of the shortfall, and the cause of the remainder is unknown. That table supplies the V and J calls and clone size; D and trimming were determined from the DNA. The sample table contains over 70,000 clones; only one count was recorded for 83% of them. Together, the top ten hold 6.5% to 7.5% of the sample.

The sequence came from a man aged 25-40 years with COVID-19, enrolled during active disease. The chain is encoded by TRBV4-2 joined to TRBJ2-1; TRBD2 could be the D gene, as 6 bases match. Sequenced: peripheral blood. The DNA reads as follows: TGTGCCAGCAGCCAAGATCTAGCGAGCTCCTACAATGAGCAGTTCTTC. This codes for CASSQDLASSYNEQFF.